Below, 22 T cell receptor beta chains from the same sample are listed, as sequenced in a study of cytomegalovirus exposure and HLA in healthy donors. This PCR relied on a set of 60 Vbeta primers and 13 Jbeta primers. The assay was immunoSEQ multiplex PCR, and TCRdb's table has in-frame clones only and misses some. The table has 90,000 to 100,000 clones, less than 80% seen once; the top ten hold 5.5% to 6%. The sample consisted of PBMCs. These receptor sequences come from a boy aged 10-17 years in good health and CMV-seropositive.

The rearrangement uses TRBV5-6 and TRBJ1-2; D remains unclear. Trimming cost V 4 bases and J 3 bases, with 13 bases left between them. Per germline, CDR1 SGHDT and CDR2 YYEEEE. The CDR3 sequence is 14 residues long. CDR3 residues: CASSPTGIDYGYTF. The CDR3, as DNA: TGTGCCAGCAGCCCCACCGGGATTGACTATGGCTACACCTTC.

This clone has more than one count but fewer than ten. The V gene is TRBV5-6, the J gene TRBJ1-2, with 8 bases lining up with TRBD1. The germline V gene has CDR1 SGHDT and CDR2 YYEEEE. The CDR3 is made up of 14 amino acids. Losses at the gene ends were 2 bases for V and 8 bases for J; bases not matched to a gene: 8. DNA for the CDR3: TGTGCCAGCAGCTTACACGGACAGGGCATCGGCTACACCTTC. As protein: CASSLHGQGIGYTF.

The chain uses TRBV2 and TRBJ2-2; tentative D call: TRBD1 (7 bases). Between the trimmed V and J ends, which lost 4 bases and 5 bases, there was a span of 11 bases. The germline V gene has CDR1 SNHLY and CDR2 FYNNEI. This CDR3 comprises 14 residues. The CDR3 is CASSVEGATGELFF. CDR3 nucleotides: TGTGCCAGCAGTGTGGAGGGGGCGACCGGGGAGCTGTTTTTT.

CDR3 nucleotides: TGTGCCACCAGCAGGGACTTCACGAATTACAATGAGCAGTTCTTC. As protein: CATSRDFTNYNEQFF. J is TRBJ2-1 and V is TRBV15; TRBD2 is a possible D gene (5 bases). With 3 bases removed from V and 4 bases from J, the gap between germline ends came to 13 bases. The CDR3 spans 15 residues. Germline values: CDR1 LNHNV, CDR2 YYDKDF (reference sequence).

The V call is TRBV29-1, the J call TRBJ1-2; 10 bases agree with TRBD1. The V and J ends lost 7 bases and 7 bases, in that order; junction bases with no gene match: 15. The germline CDR1 and CDR2 sequences are SQVTM and ANQGSEA. This CDR3 contains 15 residues. CDR3 coding DNA: TGCAGCGCGGCACATTTGGGACAGGGGTTTTCTGGCTACACCTTC. Protein product: CSAAHLGQGFSGYTF.

This clone has a single count. The rearrangement uses TRBV7-8 and TRBJ1-5; 7 bases align to TRBD1. Trimming at V came to 5 bases and at J to 6 bases, leaving 10 bases not matched to a gene. The germline gives CDR1 SGHVS, CDR2 FQNEAQ. The CDR3 has 15 residues. The CDR3 sequence is CASSPRQGRSQPQHF. In nucleotides, the CDR3 is TGTGCCAGCAGCCCTAGACAGGGAAGGAGTCAGCCCCAGCATTTT.

This clone was found once. J is TRBJ1-5 and V is TRBV30; 8 bases map to TRBD1. Germline CDR1 is GTSNPN and CDR2 is SVGIG (reference sequence). The CDR3 spans 14 residues. With 4 bases clipped from V and 6 bases from J, the junction kept 8 bases outside the gene matches. CDR3 in amino acids: CAWTGQGYGQPQHF. In nucleotides, the CDR3 is TGTGCCTGGACCGGACAGGGATACGGTCAGCCCCAGCATTTT.

This sequence joins TRBV5-1 and TRBJ2-7, with 8 bases identical to TRBD1. The CDR3 loop spans 17 amino acids. V gave up 2 bases and J gave up 4 bases; unmatched junction bases: 14. Germline CDR1 is SGHRS and CDR2 is YFSETQ. The CDR3 spells CASSFGISGQAKYEQYF. The CDR3 bases are TGCGCCAGCAGCTTTGGAATTTCGGGACAGGCTAAATACGAGCAGTACTTC. Complete variable domain (other parts from reference TRBV5-1 and TRBJ2-7): KAGVTQTPRYLIKTRGQQVTLSCSPISGHRSVSWYQQTPGQGLQFLFEYFSETQRNKGNFPGRFSGRQFSNSRSEMNVSTLELGDSALYLCASSFGISGQAKYEQYFGPGTRLTVT.

Regarding this clone: A junction end diverges from the germline sequence, so it may reflect a read error. The chain links TRBV2 to TRBJ1-2, with D tentatively TRBD1 (5 bases). This CDR3 contains 14 residues. Germline V CDR1 and CDR2: SNHLY, FYNNEI. The CDR3 coding sequence is TGTGCCAGCAGTGTGGGGGGGTCTTCCTATGGCTACCCCTTC. It encodes CASSVGGSSYGYPF.

This chain connects TRBV6-1 to TRBJ1-1; D unresolved. The ends were cut back, 4 bases at V and 0 bases at J, with 6 bases in the middle. This CDR3 is 13 amino acids long. Germline assignment: CDR1 MNHNS and CDR2 SASEGT. The CDR3 spells CASSGHVNTEAFF. The DNA for the CDR3 is TGTGCCAGCAGTGGACACGTGAACACTGAAGCTTTCTTT.

In its sample, this clone was seen a few times. The V gene is TRBV29-1, the J gene TRBJ1-1; 7 bases map to TRBD1. With 4 bases clipped from V and 1 base from J, the junction kept 3 bases outside the gene matches. CDR3 length: 13 residues. Germline values: CDR1 SQVTM, CDR2 ANQGSEA. The CDR3 loop reads CSVVGTENTEAFF. The CDR3 bases are TGCAGCGTTGTTGGGACAGAGAACACTGAAGCTTTCTTT.

The chain carries TRBV7-2 and TRBJ2-7, with a possible D match to TRBD1 (5 bases). Trimming cost V 3 bases and J 4 bases, with 10 bases left between them. This CDR3 is 13 amino acids long. Germline CDR1 and CDR2: SGHTA and FQGNSA. The CDR3 loop reads CASSFHRQYEQYF. The DNA for the CDR3 is TGTGCCAGCAGCTTTCACAGACAGTACGAGCAGTACTTC.

CDR3 nucleotides: TGTGCCAGCAGACCCCCGGACAGACGCACCGGGGAGCTGTTTTTT. It is translated as CASRPPDRRTGELFF. V and J are TRBV13 and TRBJ2-2; a possible D gene is TRBD1 (6 bases). Germline V CDR1 and CDR2: PRHDT, FYEKMQ (reference sequence). This CDR3 has 15 residues. Trimming took off 6 bases at V and 4 bases at J, with 15 bases between the two ends. The variable domain in full, with the rest retrieved from reference TRBV13 and TRBJ2-2, is AAGVIQSPRHLIKEKRETATLKCYPIPRHDTVYWYQQGPGQDPQFLISFYEKMQSDKGSIPDRFSAQQFSDYHSELNMSSLELGDSALYFCASRPPDRRTGELFFGEGSRLTVL.

This chain links TRBV5-4 with TRBJ2-1; 7 bases map to TRBD1. This CDR3 is 14 amino acids long. Germline values: CDR1 SGHNT, CDR2 YYREEE (reference sequence). The J segment lost 6 bases and the V segment lost 9 bases, leaving 12 bases of the junction unmatched. The DNA of the CDR3 is TGTGCCACTCTAAACCCGACAGGGCCCAATGAGCAGTTCTTC. It is translated as CATLNPTGPNEQFF.

This clone was seen just once. The chain recombines TRBV29-1 with TRBJ1-1; 9 bases map to TRBD1. The CDR3 totals 13 residues. CDR1 SQVTM and CDR2 ANQGSEA come from the germline V gene. V was pared by 7 bases and J by 3 bases, with 6 bases of the junction left unmatched. Here the CDR3 DNA reads TGCAGCGCTGGGACAGGGAAGGACACTGAAGCTTTCTTT. This translates into CSAGTGKDTEAFF.

The gene calls are TRBV27 and TRBJ2-3; a possible D gene is TRBD1 (6 bases). CDR3 length equals 15 residues. CDR1 is MNHEY, CDR2 SMNVEV, per germline (reference sequence). V was trimmed by 5 bases and J by 0 bases, leaving 12 bases between them. The CDR3 nucleotides are TGTGCCAGCAGTCCTCAACAGGGCAGCACAGATACGCAGTATTTT. Protein product: CASSPQQGSTDTQYF.

The J gene is TRBJ1-5, the V gene TRBV19; no firm D call. The CDR3 is 15 residues long. Germline V gives CDR1 LNHDA, CDR2 SQIVND (reference sequence). The V and J ends lost 1 base and 4 bases respectively, with 11 bases between them. CDR3 DNA: TGTGCCAGTAGTATAGGACGGGAAAATAATCAGCCCCAGCATTTT. Residues: CASSIGRENNQPQHF.

In DNA, the CDR3 is TGCGCCAGCAATCTAGCGGGGGGCCCCTACAATGAGCAGTTCTTC. Translation: CASNLAGGPYNEQFF. The V and J genes are TRBV10-2 and TRBJ2-1; 11 nucleotides match TRBD2. This CDR3 contains 15 residues. Trimming removed 7 bases from V and 2 bases from J; junction bases left unmatched: 4. Per germline, CDR1 WSHSY and CDR2 SAAADI.

The chain combines TRBV21-1 with TRBJ2-5; TRBD2, the D gene given by the table, was not confirmed from the DNA. TRBV21-1 constitutes a pseudogene. The CDR3 sequence is 17 residues long. The DNA of the CDR3 is TGTGCCAGCAGCAACCGATCGGAGCGGGAGCCTCACGAGACCCAGTACTTC. It yields the protein CASSNRSEREPHETQYF.

CDR3 in amino acids: CASSHSGTEKNIQYF. As DNA, the CDR3 is TGCGCCAGCAGCCATTCCGGGACAGAAAAAAACATTCAGTACTTC. The chain links TRBV4-1 to TRBJ2-4, with 7 bases fitting TRBD1. The V segment lost 3 bases and the J segment 4 bases; nucleotides outside the gene matches: 6. CDR1 and CDR2 (germline): MGHRA, YSYEKL. CDR3 length equals 15 residues.

This CDR3 reads CASSSLAGGGYNEQFF. The CDR3 bases are TGTGCCAGCAGCTCACTAGCGGGGGGCGGCTACAATGAGCAGTTCTTC. The V call is TRBV7-3, the J call TRBJ2-1, with 12 bases identical to TRBD2. CDR1 is SGHTA and CDR2 is FQGTGA in the germline V gene. V was clipped by 4 bases and J by 3 bases; unmatched bases: 4. The CDR3 extends over 16 amino acids.

The genes are TRBV18 and TRBJ1-2, with TRBD1 matching over 10 bases. The germline CDR1 and CDR2 sequences are KGHSH and LQKENI. V trimming: 1 base; J trimming: 3 bases; junction bases outside the gene matches: 2. This CDR3 is built from 15 residues. In DNA form, the CDR3 reads TGTGCCAGCTCACCACGACAGGGGGCTCACTATGGCTACACCTTC. Its protein product is CASSPRQGAHYGYTF.